This is a list of T cell receptor beta chains from one sample in a study of beta chain features in type 1 diabetes. Profiling relied on immunoSEQ multiplex PCR, and the TCRdb table lists in-frame clones only, not all of them. The data hold about 160,000 clones, with about 9% observed a single time. Specimen: central memory CD4+ T cells from blood. Every receptor here comes from a woman aged 18-30 years with type 1 diabetes. The CDR3 runs from the conserved cysteine through the conserved F or W. The order of the fields is clone size, V gene, D gene, J gene, CDR3 protein, CDR3 DNA. The D gene is left open where the match is weak. Expanded clones get a size class; other rows say once, few or many, or leave the size out.

>few|TRBV19|NA|TRBJ2-1
CASSLWTADNEQFF
TGTGCCAGTAGTCTTTGGACAGCGGACAATGAGCAGTTCTTC
>NA|TRBV7-2|TRBD2|TRBJ2-3
CASSRGLAGGIWADTQYF
TGTGCCAGCAGCCGCGGACTAGCGGGAGGGATCTGGGCAGATACGCAGTATTTT
>NA|TRBV2|TRBD2|TRBJ2-1
CASLTVASGGEQFF
TGTGCCAGCTTAACCGTGGCTAGCGGGGGGGAGCAGTTCTTC
>few|TRBV7-8|NA|TRBJ1-1
CASSLLNSGPGTEAFF
TGTGCCAGCAGCCTGCTGAACTCAGGGCCCGGCACTGAAGCTTTCTTT
>few|TRBV12-2|NA|TRBJ2-5
CASRYGQGRHAQYF
TGTGCAAGTCGCTACGGACAGGGCCGTCATGCCCAGTACTTC
>few|TRBV29-1|NA|TRBJ2-7
CSSGGGWREQYF
TGCAGTTCGGGAGGGGGCTGGCGCGAGCAGTACTTC
>NA|TRBV19|TRBD1|TRBJ2-7
CASSIGTGGYEQYF
TGTGCCAGTAGTATCGGGACAGGGGGCTACGAGCAGTACTTC
>many|TRBV2|NA|TRBJ2-3
CASSVVLGGTQYF
TGTGCCAGCAGTGTGGTATTAGGAGGAACGCAGTATTTT
>NA|TRBV6-1|TRBD1|TRBJ1-2
CASSSRTGENYGYTF
TGTGCCAGCAGTTCCCGGACAGGGGAAAACTATGGCTACACCTTC
>many|TRBV29-1|TRBD1|TRBJ1-5
CSIRTGVNQPQHF
TGCAGCATTCGGACAGGAGTGAATCAGCCCCAGCATTTT
>NA|TRBV29-1|TRBD1|TRBJ2-5
CSAARSGGWETQYF
TGCAGCGCCGCGCGGTCAGGGGGCTGGGAGACCCAGTACTTC
>few|TRBV4-3|TRBD1|TRBJ1-5
CASSQDRQGNQPQHF
TGCGCCAGCAGCCAAGATCGACAGGGGAATCAGCCCCAGCATTTT
>once|TRBV6-5|NA|TRBJ2-6
CASWAAGANVLTF
TGTGCCAGCTGGGCTGCTGGGGCCAACGTCCTGACTTTC
>NA|TRBV7-2|NA|TRBJ2-1
CASSSTSAQGSYNEQFF
TGTGCCAGCAGCTCAACTAGCGCCCAGGGGTCCTACAATGAGCAGTTCTTC
>NA|TRBV2|NA|TRBJ2-6
CASSDYSGANVLTF
TGTGCCAGCAGTGACTACTCTGGGGCCAACGTCCTGACTTTC
>NA|TRBV9|TRBD1|TRBJ1-2
CASSVSGTGVNYGYTF
TGTGCCAGCAGCGTATCCGGGACAGGGGTTAACTATGGCTACACCTTC
>few|TRBV11-2|TRBD1|TRBJ1-4
CASSRITGGREKLFF
TGTGCCAGCAGCCGAATAACAGGGGGCAGAGAAAAACTGTTTTTT
>once|TRBV5-4|TRBD1|TRBJ1-2
CASSPRTGGDVRGYTF
TGCGCCAGCAGCCCTCGGACAGGGGGGGATGTTCGTGGCTACACCTTC